Shown below are 25 T cell receptor beta chains from a single sample sequenced in a study of CD8+ T cells in alopecia areata. Extraction and reverse transcription of RNA yielded cDNA as the sequencing template. Clones were sequenced by immunoSEQ multiplex PCR, and TCRdb holds only the in-frame ones, with some missing. The profile covers about 250,000 clones, with roughly two thirds appearing a single time and around 1.2% taken by the ten largest. The sample consisted of CD4+ T cells sorted from blood, taken at week 0. These receptors were taken from a human donor with alopecia areata.

The CDR3 here is CAWSRGTGMNTEAFF. The CDR3 DNA follows: TGTGCCTGGAGTAGGGGGACGGGGATGAACACTGAAGCTTTCTTT. The rearrangement uses TRBV30 and TRBJ1-1; a weak D match, TRBD1 (6 bases). The CDR3 has 15 amino acids. V lost 2 bases and J 0 bases, leaving 13 bases between the germline ends. Germline CDR1 GTSNPN, CDR2 SVGIG (reference sequence).

This clone showed up just a few times. This chain uses TRBV29-1 with TRBJ2-3, with TRBD2 matching over 7 bases. The germline V gene has CDR1 SQVTM and CDR2 ANQGSEA. The CDR3 length is 19 residues. After removal of 0 bases from V and 2 bases from J, the junction contained 17 bases not matched to a gene. DNA of the CDR3: TGCAGCGTTGAAGATGTTGGGCTAGCGGTGGGCGGAGCCACAGATACGCAGTATTTT. Translation gives CSVEDVGLAVGGATDTQYF.

The chain couples TRBV29-1 to TRBJ2-1; D tentatively fits TRBD1 or TRBD2 (5 bases each). The CDR3 extends over 14 amino acids. Trimming removed 4 bases from V and 0 bases from J, with 10 bases in between. The germline V gene encodes CDR1 SQVTM and CDR2 ANQGSEA. CDR3: CSVGAGSSYNEQFF. CDR3 nucleotides: TGCAGCGTTGGAGCAGGGAGCTCCTACAATGAGCAGTTCTTC.

The rearrangement joins TRBV2 to TRBJ2-7; no definite D call. The CDR3 is made up of 10 amino acids. With 6 bases removed from V and 4 bases from J, the gap between germline ends came to 4 bases. From germline, CDR1 is SNHLY and CDR2 FYNNEI. CDR3 in amino acids: CASRQYEQYF. For the CDR3, the DNA is TGTGCCAGCAGGCAGTACGAGCAGTACTTC.

This clone was seen only a few times. V gene TRBV2 combines with J gene TRBJ1-5, with 7 bases that match TRBD1. Germline V gives CDR1 SNHLY, CDR2 FYNNEI. The CDR3 extends over 14 amino acids. Trimming removed 7 bases from V and 3 bases from J; junction bases left unmatched: 6. The CDR3 sequence is CASNYDRVNQPQHF. CDR3 DNA: TGTGCCAGCAACTACGACAGGGTCAATCAGCCCCAGCATTTT.

The gene calls are TRBV29-1 and TRBJ1-4; a weak D match, TRBD1 (6 bases). Germline loops: CDR1 SQVTM, CDR2 ANQGSEA. The CDR3 is made up of 12 amino acids. V lost 6 bases and J lost 6, with 11 bases in between. The CDR3: CSVRGDDEKLFF. The CDR3 region has the DNA TGCAGCGTAAGGGGGGACGATGAAAAACTGTTTTTT.

Relative to its sample, this clone is medium-sized. The V and J genes are TRBV6-6 and TRBJ1-1, with D perhaps matching TRBD1 (5 bases). The germline CDR1 and CDR2 sequences are MNHNY and SVGAGI (reference sequence). This CDR3 has 16 residues. V lost 0 bases and J lost 0, with 11 bases in between. The CDR3 here is CASSYSDTGMNTEAFF. The CDR3 nucleotides are TGTGCCAGCAGTTACTCCGACACAGGAATGAACACTGAAGCTTTCTTT.

The gene calls are TRBV29-1 and TRBJ2-1; a weak D match, TRBD1 (6 bases). Trimming removed 3 bases at V and 8 bases at J, with 14 bases between. This CDR3 spans 13 amino acids. Germline loops: CDR1 SQVTM, CDR2 ANQGSEA. The CDR3 protein is CSVEGRGVHEQFF. The DNA for the CDR3 is TGCAGCGTTGAGGGCAGGGGTGTACATGAGCAGTTCTTC.

As concerns this clone: Within the sample, other DNA sequences also encode this same CDR3. V and J are TRBV30 and TRBJ1-2; a possible D gene is TRBD1 (5 bases). CDR1 GTSNPN and CDR2 SVGIG come from the germline V gene (reference sequence). This CDR3 region has 13 residues. V lost 0 bases to trimming and J lost 2 bases, with 7 bases between them. CDR3 in amino acids: CAWSVGVNYGYTF. The CDR3 DNA reads as TGTGCCTGGAGTGTAGGGGTAAACTATGGCTACACCTTC.

The V and J genes are TRBV7-2 and TRBJ2-2; 10 bases fit TRBD1. The CDR3 has 15 amino acids. J gave up 2 bases and V 4 bases, and 1 base lay outside the gene matches. Germline CDR1 reads SGHTA; CDR2 reads FQGNSA. The CDR3 reads CASSSTGGNTGELFF. The CDR3 region has the DNA TGTGCCAGCAGCTCGACAGGGGGCAACACCGGGGAGCTGTTTTTT. Full variable domain (remainder filled in from reference TRBV7-2 and TRBJ2-2): GAGVSQSPSNKVTEKGKDVELRCDPISGHTALYWYRQSLGQGLEFLIYFQGNSAPDKSGLPSDRFSAERTGGSVSTLTIQRTQQEDSAVYLCASSSTGGNTGELFFGEGSRLTVL.

The rearrangement links TRBV25-1 to TRBJ1-1; D might be TRBD1 (5 bases). Germline CDR1 reads MGHDK; CDR2 reads SYGVNS. The CDR3 spans 15 residues. V was shortened by 7 bases and J by 4 bases, with 19 bases between the two germline ends. The CDR3, as DNA: TGTGCCAGCACCACCACCCGAAGGGGTGGCACTGAAGCTTTCTTT. Translation gives CASTTTRRGGTEAFF. Full variable domain (outside the CDR3, taken from reference TRBV25-1 and TRBJ1-1): EADIYQTPRYLVIGTGKKITLECSQTMGHDKMYWYQQDPGMELHLIHYSYGVNSTEKGDLSSESTVSRIRTEHFPLTLESARPSHTSQYLCASTTTRRGGTEAFFGQGTRLTVV.

The chain is built from TRBV29-1 and TRBJ1-2; maybe TRBD1 (5 bases). V was clipped by 7 bases and J by 8 bases, with 14 bases between them. The CDR3 is 11 amino acids. CDR1 is SQVTM, CDR2 ANQGSEA, per germline. CDR3 DNA sequence: TGCAGCGCCCGGGGCGGTTCAGGCTACACCTTC. Amino acids: CSARGGSGYTF.

The rearrangement links TRBV30 to TRBJ1-2; D may be TRBD1 (5 bases). Germline V gene lookup returns CDR1 GTSNPN and CDR2 SVGIG (reference sequence). The CDR3 spans 14 residues. V gave up 0 bases and J gave up 6 bases, with 14 bases separating them. The CDR3 spells CAWSVAPVRDGYTF. Here the CDR3 DNA reads TGTGCCTGGAGTGTGGCGCCCGTCAGGGATGGCTACACCTTC.

This chain uses TRBV7-2 with TRBJ2-6; no firm D call. Germline assignment: CDR1 SGHTA and CDR2 FQGNSA. CDR3 length: 17 amino acids. V gave up 2 bases and J gave up 0 bases, with 11 bases separating them. DNA of the CDR3: TGTGCCAGCAGCTTAAGTCAGACGGGCTCTGGGGCCAACGTCCTGACTTTC. Translating it yields CASSLSQTGSGANVLTF.

V usage is TRBV30 and J usage is TRBJ1-5; the match to TRBD1 covers 7 bases. This CDR3 contains 14 residues. The germline V gene has CDR1 GTSNPN and CDR2 SVGIG (reference sequence). V shed 4 bases, J shed 5 bases, and the junction held 8 bases outside the gene matches. CDR3 bases: TGTGCCTGGAACGAGGGGGCAATAGATCAGCCCCAGCATTTT. Amino acids: CAWNEGAIDQPQHF.

The chain carries TRBV5-1 and TRBJ2-3, with D maybe TRBD2 (6 bases). Germline-derived CDR1 and CDR2 are SGHRS and YFSETQ. This CDR3 contains 17 residues. The germline V and J ends were trimmed by 3 bases and 2 bases, with 19 bases remaining between them. The CDR3 region is CASSYKTVGGITDTQYF. DNA of the CDR3: TGCGCCAGCAGCTACAAGACAGTGGGGGGTATCACAGATACGCAGTATTTT.

The chain has TRBV14 and TRBJ1-6, with D tentatively TRBD1 (6 bases). The CDR3 sequence is 14 residues long. Trimming took 4 bases from V and 9 from J, leaving 13 bases between them. Germline assignment: CDR1 SGHDN and CDR2 FVKESK. The CDR3: CASSLRTVTSPLHF. In nucleotides, the CDR3 is TGTGCCAGCAGCCTCCGGACAGTGACTTCACCCCTCCACTTT.

The rearrangement joins TRBV2 to TRBJ2-1; D possibly uses TRBD1 or TRBD2 (5 bases each). The length of the CDR3 is 14 residues. CDR1 SNHLY and CDR2 FYNNEI come from the germline V gene. V gave up 2 bases and J gave up 8 bases, with 13 bases separating them. The CDR3 coding sequence is TGTGCCAGCAGTGAAACGGGGCGGCGCGATGAGCAGTTCTTC. This sequence encodes CASSETGRRDEQFF. The full variable domain, with the rest looked up from reference TRBV2 and TRBJ2-1, is EPEVTQTPSHQVTQMGQEVILRCVPISNHLYFYWYRQILGQKVEFLVSFYNNEISEKSEIFDDQFSVERPDGSNFTLKIRSTKLEDSAMYFCASSETGRRDEQFFGPGTRLTVL.

J is TRBJ2-7 and V is TRBV7-3; 10 bases map to TRBD1. Per the germline V gene, CDR1 is SGHTA and CDR2 is FQGTGA. The CDR3 is 13 amino acids. Germline trimming cut 4 bases from V and 7 bases from J; bases unmatched to any gene: 4. The DNA for the CDR3 is TGTGCCAGCAGCTCCGACAGGGGGCGGGAGCAGTACTTC. It specifies CASSSDRGREQYF.

The chain joins TRBV5-4 to TRBJ1-2; tentatively, D is TRBD1 (6 bases). The V end lost 0 bases, the J end lost 6 bases, and 15 bases lay between the germline ends. Germline V gene data show CDR1 as SGHNT and CDR2 as YYREEE (reference sequence). This CDR3 contains 15 residues. In DNA, the CDR3 is TGTGCCAGCAGCTTGGGTATAGGGGGATATAATGGCTACACCTTC. It yields the protein CASSLGIGGYNGYTF.

Concerning this clone itself: Other DNA variants within this sample encode the same CDR3. The chain carries TRBV7-3 and TRBJ2-5, with 15 bases identical to TRBD2. The length of the CDR3 is 16 residues. The germline V gene encodes CDR1 SGHTA and CDR2 FQGTGA. V was clipped by 5 bases and J by 2 bases; unmatched bases: 3. The CDR3 DNA follows: TGTGCCAGCAGCCTAGGACTAGCGGGGGGGCAAGAGACCCAGTACTTC. Its protein product is CASSLGLAGGQETQYF.

This clone was detected a few times. The genes are TRBV4-1 and TRBJ1-1; 7 positions agree with TRBD1. Per germline, CDR1 MGHRA and CDR2 YSYEKL. This CDR3 has 17 residues. The V segment lost 1 base and the J segment 1 base; nucleotides outside the gene matches: 9. Here the CDR3 reads CASSQALTGPRNTEAFF. CDR3 coding DNA: TGCGCCAGCAGCCAAGCCCTGACAGGGCCCCGGAACACTGAAGCTTTCTTT.

In its sample, this clone was seen once. This chain connects TRBV20-1 to TRBJ1-1, with no clear D. V was cut by 1 base and J by 11 bases, with 11 bases left in between. CDR3 length: 11 amino acids. CDR1 DFQATT and CDR2 SNEGSKA come from the germline V gene (reference sequence). Here the CDR3 reads CSARGFAEAFF. The DNA of the CDR3 is TGCAGTGCTAGAGGCTTCGCCGAGGCTTTCTTT.

In this sample, this clone turned up a few times. The chain recombines TRBV5-6 with TRBJ2-3; 13 positions match TRBD2. Germline values: CDR1 SGHDT, CDR2 YYEEEE. V shed 4 bases and J 0 bases; nucleotides not matched to a gene: 2. The CDR3 covers 16 residues. Here the CDR3 reads CASSRGLAGSTDTQYF. The DNA for the CDR3 is TGTGCCAGCAGCCGGGGACTAGCGGGGAGCACAGATACGCAGTATTTT.

This clone has just a few counts. J is TRBJ1-1 and V is TRBV7-8, with D possibly being TRBD1 (5 bases). V was shortened by 5 bases and J by 4 bases, with 11 bases between the two germline ends. This CDR3 is built from 13 residues. Per germline, CDR1 SGHVS and CDR2 FQNEAQ. CDR3 sequence: CASSNRQPTEAFF. As DNA, the CDR3 is TGTGCCAGCAGCAACCGACAGCCCACTGAAGCTTTCTTT.